The T cell receptor beta chain under discussion was sequenced for a study of T cells in Graves' hyperthyroidism and ophthalmopathy. The germline gives CDR1 KGHSH, CDR2 LQKENI. V was pared by 3 bases and J by 2 bases, with 8 bases between. This CDR3 has 15 amino acids. Only a few counts were recorded for this clonotype. Template material for amplifying TCR beta CDR3 regions consisted of RNA transcripts. HTBI primers were used for first-round RT-PCR of the TCR CDR3. One entry per CDR3 protein results from TCRdb running MiXCR on the multiplex PCR reads. The sample holds more than 350,000 distinct CDR3 sequences, approximately 16% seen once.

The specimen was blood. V usage is TRBV18 and J usage is TRBJ2-6; D unresolved. The TCR originated in a woman aged 60 to 75 with Graves' ophthalmopathy. The CDR3 nucleotides are TGTGCCAGCTCACCTGGCACACCTGGGGCCAACGTCCTGACTTTC. This translates into CASSPGTPGANVLTF.